One and the same sample provided the 7 T cell receptor beta chains below, sequenced in a study of brain T cells in children with intractable seizures. Method: immunoSEQ multiplex PCR; TCRdb's copy keeps in-frame clones and lacks some. The repertoire holds about 340,000 clones, with over 85% as singletons. The sample's time point: blood from clinic visit 5 months post-surgery; TSC patient then seizure free. The sequencing here drew on peripheral blood, taken 5 to 6 months after surgery. The source of these receptors is a boy under three years old with tuberous sclerosis and intractable seizures.

V and J are TRBV11-2 and TRBJ1-1; TRBD1 matches 9 bases. The CDR3 sequence is 17 residues long. Germline V lookup: CDR1 SGHAT, CDR2 FQNNGV. V trimming: 1 base; J trimming: 2 bases; junction bases outside the gene matches: 8. The CDR3 spells CASSLVPTGGQNTEAFF. For the CDR3, the DNA is TGTGCCAGCAGCTTAGTACCAACAGGGGGCCAAAACACTGAAGCTTTCTTT.

This clone appeared once. This chain joins TRBV3-1 (or the pseudogene TRBV3-2) and TRBJ2-1, with 7 bases fitting TRBD2. The CDR3 length is 16 residues. With 2 bases clipped from V and 3 bases from J, the junction kept 7 bases outside the gene matches. Per the germline V gene, CDR1 is LGHDT and CDR2 is YNNKEL (reference sequence). CDR3 bases: TGTGCCAGCAGCCAAAAGGCTAGCGGAATCTACAATGAGCAGTTCTTC. This sequence encodes CASSQKASGIYNEQFF.

This chain connects TRBV30 to TRBJ1-1; the match to TRBD1 covers 8 bases. Looked up from germline, CDR1 is GTSNPN and CDR2 is SVGIG (reference sequence). The junction had 4 bases not matched to a gene; V was cut back by 3 bases and J by 1 base. The CDR3 is 14 residues long. The CDR3 nucleotides are TGTGCCTGGAGCCAGGGGGCGCGGAACACTGAAGCTTTCTTT. This translates into CAWSQGARNTEAFF.

The chain links TRBV30 to TRBJ1-1, with no clear D. The CDR3 totals 14 residues. V lost 3 bases to trimming and J lost 0 bases, with 11 bases between them. Germline V CDR1 and CDR2: GTSNPN, SVGIG (reference sequence). The CDR3 DNA reads TGTGCCTGGAGCCTGGGCGGAATGAACACTGAAGCTTTCTTT. Protein product: CAWSLGGMNTEAFF.

The V call is TRBV10-3, the J call TRBJ1-6; 7 bases are a match to TRBD1. Trimming took 6 bases from V and 3 from J; bases not matched to a gene: 14. The germline CDR1 and CDR2 sequences are ENHRY and SYGVKD. This CDR3 is built from 18 residues. The CDR3 is CAISATTGAVGYNSPLHF. The CDR3 nucleotides are TGTGCCATCAGCGCTACTACAGGGGCCGTTGGCTATAATTCACCCCTCCACTTT.

The rearrangement joins TRBV19 to TRBJ1-1, with TRBD1 matching over 8 bases. The germline V gene encodes CDR1 LNHDA and CDR2 SQIVND (reference sequence). V dropped 8 bases and J dropped 0; count of bases not matched to a gene: 11. The CDR3 contains 16 residues. The CDR3 coding sequence is TGTGCCAGTCGACCCTACAGGGGGACCTTGAACACTGAAGCTTTCTTT. It encodes CASRPYRGTLNTEAFF. Complete variable domain (other parts from reference TRBV19 and TRBJ1-1): DGGITQSPKYLFRKEGQNVTLSCEQNLNHDAMYWYRQDPGQGLRLIYYSQIVNDFQKGDIAEGYSVSREKKESFPLTVTSAQKNPTAFYLCASRPYRGTLNTEAFFGQGTRLTVV.

The chain has TRBV27 and TRBJ1-2, with D unclear. Germline-derived CDR1 and CDR2 are MNHEY and SMNVEV (reference sequence). V was clipped by 2 bases and J by 10 bases, with 20 bases between them. The CDR3 has 15 amino acids. CDR3 nucleotide sequence: TGTGCCAGCAGTTTAACCATTCCAGGAGAGGGCGACTACACCTTC. Residues: CASSLTIPGEGDYTF.